Below are 18 T cell receptor beta chains sequenced from a single sample in a study of blood T cell repertoires in COVID-19. Sequencing was performed with immunoSEQ multiplex PCR; in TCRdb, only in-frame clones are kept and a portion is missing. Of some 110,000 clones in the sample, around 83% were seen once. The sequenced sample was peripheral blood. The receptor source for this set is a man between 35 and 55 years old with acute or convalescent COVID-19.

The chain joins TRBV7-9 to TRBJ1-4; 8 nucleotides line up with TRBD1. CDR3 length: 14 amino acids. Trimming took 5 bases from V and 4 from J; bases not matched to a gene: 3. Looked up from germline, CDR1 is SEHNR and CDR2 is FQNEAQ (reference sequence). The chain's CDR3 is CASSDTGGNEKLFF. Written as DNA, the CDR3 is TGTGCCAGCAGCGACACAGGGGGTAATGAAAAACTGTTTTTT.

The chain combines TRBV7-2 with TRBJ2-2, with TRBD1 identical over 10 bases. From germline, CDR1 is SGHTA and CDR2 FQGNSA. The V and J ends lost 6 bases and 4 bases, in that order; junction bases with no gene match: 8. The CDR3 length is 16 residues. The CDR3 DNA follows: TGTGCCAGCAGACCACGACAGGGGGCCAGCACCGGGGAGCTGTTTTTT. It encodes CASRPRQGASTGELFF.

The V gene is TRBV18, the J gene TRBJ1-4; D possibly corresponds to TRBD1 (6 bases). The CDR3 runs to 12 residues. V lost 8 bases, J lost 8 bases, and 12 bases lay in between. Per germline, CDR1 KGHSH and CDR2 LQKENI. The DNA of the CDR3 is TGTGCCAGCAGTGACAGGAGAGAAAAACTGTTTTTT. It codes for CASSDRREKLFF. The complete variable domain, with remaining parts taken from reference TRBV18 and TRBJ1-4, reads NAGVMQNPRHLVRRRGQEARLRCSPMKGHSHVYWYRQLPEEGLKFMVYLQKENIIDESGMPKERFSAEFPKEGPSILRIQQVVRGDSAAYFCASSDRREKLFFGSGTQLSVL.

The chain is built from TRBV11-3 and TRBJ2-1; 10 bases agree with TRBD2. The CDR3 totals 17 residues. Trimming at V came to 4 bases and at J to 2 bases, leaving 8 bases not matched to a gene. Germline CDR1 is SGHNT and CDR2 is YENEEA. This CDR3 is CASSSSSLAGAYNEQFF. DNA of the CDR3: TGTGCCAGCAGCTCCTCCAGTCTAGCGGGGGCCTACAATGAGCAGTTCTTC.

The gene calls are TRBV28 and TRBJ1-6; D call uncertain. Trimming removed 4 bases from V and 5 bases from J, with 12 bases in between. Germline lookup yields CDR1 MDHEN and CDR2 SYDVKM. This CDR3 is built from 15 residues. The CDR3 DNA sequence: TGTGCCAGCAGTTGGCGGGCCTTTAATAATTCACCCCTCCACTTT. Its protein is CASSWRAFNNSPLHF. Supplemented by reference TRBV28 and TRBJ1-6, the full variable domain reads DVKVTQSSRYLVKRTGEKVFLECVQDMDHENMFWYRQDPGLGLRLIYFSYDVKMKEKGDIPEGYSVSREKKERFSLILESASTNQTSMYLCASSWRAFNNSPLHFGNGTRLTVT.

The chain joins TRBV30 to TRBJ1-1; D might be TRBD1 (5 bases). Germline V gene sequence: CDR1 GTSNPN, CDR2 SVGIG (reference sequence). The germline V and J ends were trimmed by 2 bases and 4 bases, with 14 bases remaining between them. The CDR3 sequence is 14 residues long. The CDR3 reads CAWSRGLGGTEAFF. For the CDR3, the DNA is TGTGCCTGGAGTAGGGGACTTGGGGGCACTGAAGCTTTCTTT.

In this sample, this clone is medium-sized. The rearrangement uses TRBV4-1 and TRBJ2-7; 8 nucleotides match TRBD2. V trimming: 1 base; J trimming: 4 bases; junction bases outside the gene matches: 6. CDR1 MGHRA and CDR2 YSYEKL come from the germline V gene. The CDR3 runs 15 residues. CDR3 sequence: CASSQVSGIGYEQYF. In DNA, the CDR3 is TGCGCCAGCAGCCAAGTTAGCGGGATAGGGTACGAGCAGTACTTC.

The CDR3 region is CASRAGQGYWDTQYF. In nucleotides, the CDR3 is TGTGCCAGCAGGGCGGGACAGGGTTATTGGGATACGCAGTATTTT. The rearrangement links TRBV2 to TRBJ2-3; TRBD1 agrees at 9 bases. Germline V CDR1 and CDR2: SNHLY, FYNNEI. V shed 6 bases and J 6 bases; nucleotides not matched to a gene: 10. The CDR3 consists of 15 residues.

This chain connects TRBV7-9 to TRBJ2-7; 7 nucleotides match TRBD2. The CDR3 has 12 residues. Germline V CDR1 and CDR2: SEHNR, FQNEAQ (reference sequence). Trimming took 8 bases from V and 7 from J; bases not matched to a gene: 8. The CDR3 DNA is TGTGCCAGCGGGCAGGGAGGGCGAGAGCAGTACTTC. Its protein is CASGQGGREQYF.

This clone was seen only a few times. The chain combines TRBV6-6 with TRBJ1-1; the match to TRBD1 covers 11 bases. Germline trimming cut 0 bases from V and 11 bases from J; bases unmatched to any gene: 5. Looked up from germline, CDR1 is MNHNY and CDR2 is SVGAGI (reference sequence). This CDR3 spans 14 amino acids. As DNA, the CDR3 is TGTGCCAGCAGTTACTCGGGGACAGGGGGTACGGCTTTCTTT. Protein sequence: CASSYSGTGGTAFF.

The V call is TRBV14, the J call TRBJ2-1; D remains ambiguous. Per germline, CDR1 SGHDN and CDR2 FVKESK. Trimming shortened V by 2 bases and J by 4 bases, and 9 bases separated the two germline ends. The CDR3 sequence is 14 residues long. Here the CDR3 reads CASSQRQQYNEQFF. CDR3 DNA sequence: TGTGCCAGCAGCCAAAGACAACAGTACAATGAGCAGTTCTTC. Filled out from reference TRBV14 and TRBJ2-1, the complete variable domain reads EAGVTQFPSHSVIEKGQTVTLRCDPISGHDNLYWYRRVMGKEIKFLLHFVKESKQDESGMPNNRFLAERTGGTYSTLKVQPAELEDSGVYFCASSQRQQYNEQFFGPGTRLTVL.

This chain joins TRBV6-5 and TRBJ2-2; 11 bases agree with TRBD2. This CDR3 comprises 15 residues. The germline V gene encodes CDR1 MNHEY and CDR2 SVGAGI. The J segment lost 4 bases and the V segment lost 6 bases, leaving 4 bases of the junction unmatched. The CDR3 reads CASRLLAGVTGELFF. The CDR3 bases are TGTGCCAGCAGGCTACTAGCGGGAGTCACCGGGGAGCTGTTTTTT.

This chain links TRBV14 with TRBJ2-5, with 9 nucleotides matching TRBD1. Germline V lookup: CDR1 SGHDN, CDR2 FVKESK. The CDR3 sequence is 15 residues long. Trimming took 6 bases from V and 7 from J; bases not matched to a gene: 12. CDR3 loop: CASRSAGTGRGTQYF. CDR3 in DNA: TGTGCCAGCAGATCCGCCGGGACAGGGCGCGGGACCCAGTACTTC.

The genes are TRBV5-1 and TRBJ2-3, with TRBD2 matching over 7 bases. The CDR3 length is 15 residues. Germline assignment: CDR1 SGHRS and CDR2 YFSETQ. V shed 0 bases, J shed 2 bases, and the junction held 3 bases outside the gene matches. The CDR3 spells CASSLGTSVTDTQYF. In DNA form, the CDR3 reads TGCGCCAGCAGCTTGGGTACTAGCGTCACAGATACGCAGTATTTT.

The V and J genes are TRBV2 and TRBJ2-7, with a possible D match to TRBD1 (5 bases). The CDR3 is 12 residues long. Germline V lookup: CDR1 SNHLY, CDR2 FYNNEI. With 4 bases removed from V and 7 bases from J, the gap between germline ends came to 11 bases. DNA for the CDR3: TGTGCCAGCAGTGTGCAGGGTCCTGAGCAGTACTTC. Encoded protein: CASSVQGPEQYF.

The chain recombines TRBV11-2 with TRBJ1-2, with D uncertain. The CDR3 consists of 13 residues. Germline CDR1 is SGHAT and CDR2 is FQNNGV. V lost 0 bases and J lost 5, with 7 bases in between. The CDR3 sequence: CASSLELYYGYTF. The CDR3 coding sequence is TGTGCCAGCAGCTTAGAACTCTATTATGGCTACACCTTC.

The chain couples TRBV24-1 to TRBJ2-1; TRBD2 aligns across 8 bases. The germline gives CDR1 KGHDR, CDR2 SFDVKD. V was pared by 4 bases and J by 6 bases, with 7 bases of the junction left unmatched. This CDR3 has 15 amino acids. This CDR3 is CATSDPSGGGNEQFF. The CDR3 DNA follows: TGTGCCACCAGTGACCCAAGCGGGGGAGGCAATGAGCAGTTCTTC.

The chain links TRBV28 to TRBJ2-2; 11 bases are shared with TRBD1. J was trimmed by 7 bases and V by 5 bases; bases with no gene match: 9. Germline CDR1 and CDR2: MDHEN and SYDVKM. The CDR3 consists of 16 residues. This CDR3 reads CASSNGQGAQGGELFF. The DNA for the CDR3 is TGTGCCAGCAGTAACGGACAGGGGGCGCAAGGCGGGGAGCTGTTTTTT.